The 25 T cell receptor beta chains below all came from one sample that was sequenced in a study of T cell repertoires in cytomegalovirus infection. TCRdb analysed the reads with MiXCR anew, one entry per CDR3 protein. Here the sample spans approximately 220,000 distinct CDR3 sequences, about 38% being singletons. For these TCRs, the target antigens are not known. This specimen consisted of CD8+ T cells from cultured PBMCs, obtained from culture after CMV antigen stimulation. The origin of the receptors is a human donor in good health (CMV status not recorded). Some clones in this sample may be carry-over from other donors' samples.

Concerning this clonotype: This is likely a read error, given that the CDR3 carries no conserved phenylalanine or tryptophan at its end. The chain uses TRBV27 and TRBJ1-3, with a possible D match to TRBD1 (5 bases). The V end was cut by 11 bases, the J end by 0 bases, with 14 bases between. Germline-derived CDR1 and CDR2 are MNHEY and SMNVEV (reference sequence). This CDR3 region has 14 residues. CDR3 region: CASARDPSGNTIYY. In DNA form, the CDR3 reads TGTGCCTCGGCGAGGGACCCCTCTGGAAACACCATATATTAT.

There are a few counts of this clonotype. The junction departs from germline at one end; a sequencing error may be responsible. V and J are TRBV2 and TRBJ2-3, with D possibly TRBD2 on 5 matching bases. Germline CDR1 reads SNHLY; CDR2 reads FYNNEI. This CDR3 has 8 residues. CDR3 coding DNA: TGTGCCAGCCCGGAAGAGGGTTTT. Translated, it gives CASPEEGF.

In nucleotides, the CDR3 is TGTGCCAGCAACGAACGAAGCGGGAAATTGGATACGCAGTATTTT. It translates to CASNERSGKLDTQYF. The chain uses TRBV7-8 and TRBJ2-3; TRBD2 aligns across 7 bases. V trimming: 7 bases; J trimming: 6 bases; junction bases outside the gene matches: 13. Germline lookup yields CDR1 SGHVS and CDR2 FQNEAQ. The CDR3 is made up of 15 amino acids.

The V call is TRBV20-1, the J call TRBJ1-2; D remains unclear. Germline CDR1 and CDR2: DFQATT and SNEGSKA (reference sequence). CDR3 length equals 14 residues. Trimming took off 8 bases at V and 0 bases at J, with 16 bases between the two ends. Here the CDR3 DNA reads TGCAGTTCGGCGGCAGGACCTTCTAACTATGGCTACACCTTC. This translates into CSSAAGPSNYGYTF.

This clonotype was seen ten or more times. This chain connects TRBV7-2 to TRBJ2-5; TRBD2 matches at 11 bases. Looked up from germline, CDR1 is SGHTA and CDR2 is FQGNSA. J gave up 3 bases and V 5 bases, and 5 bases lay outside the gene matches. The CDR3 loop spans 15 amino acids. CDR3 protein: CASSPVAGGEETQYF. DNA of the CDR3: TGTGCCAGCAGCCCTGTAGCGGGGGGGGAAGAGACCCAGTACTTC.

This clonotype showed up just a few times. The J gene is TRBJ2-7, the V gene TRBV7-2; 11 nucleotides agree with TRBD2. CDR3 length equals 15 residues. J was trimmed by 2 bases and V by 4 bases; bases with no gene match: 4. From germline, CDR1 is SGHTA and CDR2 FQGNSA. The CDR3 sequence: CASSYSGLAAYEQYF. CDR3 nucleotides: TGTGCCAGCAGCTACTCGGGACTAGCGGCCTACGAGCAGTACTTC.

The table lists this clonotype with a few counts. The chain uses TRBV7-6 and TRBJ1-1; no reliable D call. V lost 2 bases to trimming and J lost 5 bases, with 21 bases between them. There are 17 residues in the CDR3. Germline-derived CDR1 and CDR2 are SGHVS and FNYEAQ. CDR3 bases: TGTGCCAGCAGCTTAAGTCCACCCGGCCGGAGAACAACTGAAGCTTTCTTT. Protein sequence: CASSLSPPGRRTTEAFF.

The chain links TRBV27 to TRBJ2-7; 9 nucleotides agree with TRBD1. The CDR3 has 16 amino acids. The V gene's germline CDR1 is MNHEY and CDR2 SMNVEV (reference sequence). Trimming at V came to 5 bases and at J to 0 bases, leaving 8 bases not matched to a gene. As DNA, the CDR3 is TGTGCCAGCAGTGTTACCGGGACAGGGTACTCCTACGAGCAGTACTTC. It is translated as CASSVTGTGYSYEQYF.

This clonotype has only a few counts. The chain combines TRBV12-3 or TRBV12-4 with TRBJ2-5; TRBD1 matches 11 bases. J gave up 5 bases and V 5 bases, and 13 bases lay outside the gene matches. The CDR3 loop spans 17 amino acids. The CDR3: CASSPWTGGAGGETQYF. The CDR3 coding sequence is TGTGCCAGCAGTCCTTGGACAGGGGGCGCTGGGGGGGAGACCCAGTACTTC.

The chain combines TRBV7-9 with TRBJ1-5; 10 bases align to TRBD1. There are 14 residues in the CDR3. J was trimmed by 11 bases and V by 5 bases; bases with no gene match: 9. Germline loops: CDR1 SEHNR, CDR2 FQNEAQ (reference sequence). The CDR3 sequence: CASSPDRGARSQHF. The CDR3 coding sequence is TGTGCCAGCAGCCCGGACAGGGGGGCCCGGTCCCAGCATTTT.

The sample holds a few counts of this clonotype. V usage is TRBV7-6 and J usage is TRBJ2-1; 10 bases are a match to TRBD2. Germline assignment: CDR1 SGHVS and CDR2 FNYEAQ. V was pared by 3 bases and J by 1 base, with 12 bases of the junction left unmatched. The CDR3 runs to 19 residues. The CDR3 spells CASSFRGLAGGPSYNEQFF. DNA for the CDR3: TGTGCCAGCAGCTTTAGGGGGTTAGCGGGAGGCCCGTCCTACAATGAGCAGTTCTTC. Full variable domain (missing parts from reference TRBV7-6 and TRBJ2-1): GAGVSQSPRYKVTKRGQDVALRCDPISGHVSLYWYRQALGQGPEFLTYFNYEAQQDKSGLPNDRFSAERPEGSISTLTIQRTEQRDSAMYRCASSFRGLAGGPSYNEQFFGPGTRLTVL.

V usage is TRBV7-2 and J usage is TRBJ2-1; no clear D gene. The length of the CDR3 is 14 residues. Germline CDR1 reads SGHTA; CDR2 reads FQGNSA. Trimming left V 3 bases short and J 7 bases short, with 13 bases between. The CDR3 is CASSFPWPGNEQFF. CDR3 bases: TGTGCCAGCAGCTTCCCTTGGCCCGGGAATGAGCAGTTCTTC.

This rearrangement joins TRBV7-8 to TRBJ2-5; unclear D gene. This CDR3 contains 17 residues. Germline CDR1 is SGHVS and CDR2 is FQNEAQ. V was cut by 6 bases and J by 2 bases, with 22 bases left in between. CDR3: CASRTILRYQDQETQYF. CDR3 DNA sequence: TGTGCCAGCAGAACAATATTACGTTATCAAGATCAAGAGACCCAGTACTTC.

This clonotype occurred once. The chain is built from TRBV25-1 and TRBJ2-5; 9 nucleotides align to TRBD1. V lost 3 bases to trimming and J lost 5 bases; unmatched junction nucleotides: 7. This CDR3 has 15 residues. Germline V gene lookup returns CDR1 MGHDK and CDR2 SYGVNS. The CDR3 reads CASSDYRGRGETQYF. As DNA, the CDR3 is TGTGCCAGCAGTGATTACAGGGGGCGCGGGGAGACCCAGTACTTC.

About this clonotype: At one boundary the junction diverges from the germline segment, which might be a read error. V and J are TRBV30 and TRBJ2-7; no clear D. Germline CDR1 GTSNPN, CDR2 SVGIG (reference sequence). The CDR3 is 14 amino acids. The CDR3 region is CARSGVVGRYEQYF. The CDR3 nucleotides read TGTGCCCGGAGTGGGGTAGTGGGAAGGTACGAGCAGTACTTC.

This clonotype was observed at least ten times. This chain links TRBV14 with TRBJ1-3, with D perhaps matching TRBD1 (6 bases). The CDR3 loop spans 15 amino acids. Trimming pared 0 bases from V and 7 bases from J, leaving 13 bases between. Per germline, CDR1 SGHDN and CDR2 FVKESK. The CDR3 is CASSQDRGPWNTIYF. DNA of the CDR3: TGTGCCAGCAGCCAAGACAGGGGACCGTGGAACACCATATATTTT.

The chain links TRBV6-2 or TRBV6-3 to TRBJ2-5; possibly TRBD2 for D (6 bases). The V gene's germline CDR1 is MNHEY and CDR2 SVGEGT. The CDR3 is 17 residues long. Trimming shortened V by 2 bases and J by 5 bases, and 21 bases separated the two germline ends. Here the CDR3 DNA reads TGTGCCAGCAGTTACGATCGGCTAGCGCGCATGGAGGAGACCCAGTACTTC. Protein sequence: CASSYDRLARMEETQYF.

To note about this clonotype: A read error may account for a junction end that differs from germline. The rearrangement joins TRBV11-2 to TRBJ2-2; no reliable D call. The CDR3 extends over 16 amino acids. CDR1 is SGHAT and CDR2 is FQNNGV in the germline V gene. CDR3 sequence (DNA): TGTGCAAGCAGCTTAGGCCAGGTGATGAACACCGGGGAGCTGTTTTTT. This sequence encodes CASSLGQVMNTGELFF.

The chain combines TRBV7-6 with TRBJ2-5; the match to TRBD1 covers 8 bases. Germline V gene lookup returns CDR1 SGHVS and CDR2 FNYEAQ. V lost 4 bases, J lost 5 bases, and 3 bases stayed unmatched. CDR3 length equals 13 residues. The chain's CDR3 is CASSSGGWETQYF. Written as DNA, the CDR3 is TGTGCCAGCAGCTCAGGGGGCTGGGAGACCCAGTACTTC.

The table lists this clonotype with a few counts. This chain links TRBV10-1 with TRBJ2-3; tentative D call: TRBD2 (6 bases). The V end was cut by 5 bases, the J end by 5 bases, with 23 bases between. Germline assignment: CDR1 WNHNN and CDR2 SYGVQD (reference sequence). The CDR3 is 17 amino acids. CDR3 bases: TGCGCCAGCAGTCCCATGCGAGCGGGCCAAGCCGGAGATACGCAGTATTTT. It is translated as CASSPMRAGQAGDTQYF.

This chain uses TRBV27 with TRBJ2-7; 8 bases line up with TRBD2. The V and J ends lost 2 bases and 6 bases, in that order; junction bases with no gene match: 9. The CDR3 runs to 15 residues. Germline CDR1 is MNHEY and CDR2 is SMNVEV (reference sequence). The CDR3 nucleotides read TGTGCCAGCAGTTTAAACGGGCTAGCGGGCGGCGAGCAGTACTTC. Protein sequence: CASSLNGLAGGEQYF.

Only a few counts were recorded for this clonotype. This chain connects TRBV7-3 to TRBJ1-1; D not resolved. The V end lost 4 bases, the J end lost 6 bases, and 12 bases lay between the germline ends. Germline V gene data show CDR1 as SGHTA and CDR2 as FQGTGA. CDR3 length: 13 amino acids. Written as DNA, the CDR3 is TGTGCCAGCAGCTCTCTCCCGGGAGCTGAAGCTTTCTTT. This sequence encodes CASSSLPGAEAFF.

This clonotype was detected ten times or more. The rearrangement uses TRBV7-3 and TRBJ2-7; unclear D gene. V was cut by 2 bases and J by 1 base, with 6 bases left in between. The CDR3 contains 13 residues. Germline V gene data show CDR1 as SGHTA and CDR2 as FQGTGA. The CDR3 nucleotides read TGTGCCAGCAGCTTATACGAGTCCTACGAGCAGTACTTC. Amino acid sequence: CASSLYESYEQYF.

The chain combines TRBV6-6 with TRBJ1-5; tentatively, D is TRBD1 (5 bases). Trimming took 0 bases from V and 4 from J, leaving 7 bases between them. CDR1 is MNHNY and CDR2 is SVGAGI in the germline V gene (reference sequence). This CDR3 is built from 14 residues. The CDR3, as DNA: TGTGCCAGCAGTTACTCTGAGGGGAATCAGCCCCAGCATTTT. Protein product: CASSYSEGNQPQHF.

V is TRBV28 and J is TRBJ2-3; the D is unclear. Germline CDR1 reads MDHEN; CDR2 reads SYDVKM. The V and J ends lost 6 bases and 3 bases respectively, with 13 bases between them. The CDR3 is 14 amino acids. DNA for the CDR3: TGTGCCAGCAGCCCCATTTCGGGTACAGATACGCAGTATTTT. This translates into CASSPISGTDTQYF.